Many counts were recorded for the clone carrying this TCR beta chain. The data stem from a study of blood T cell repertoires in COVID-19. Study at large: COVID-19 samples, acute and convalescent, were from the United States, Italy and Spain. From T cells, B-cell-depleted T cells, or PBMCs came the material, which was cDNA or gDNA.

How the authors handled the data: Reference gene primer amplification yielded estimated nucleated cell counts. Sequenced by immunoSEQ multiplex PCR; TCRdb stores in-frame clones only, minus some. V and J calls and clone size are copied from that table; D and trimming were computed from the DNA. The sample holds 150,000 to 200,000 clones; over 75% are singletons and the top ten take under 7%. CDR1 and CDR2 from the germline V gene are MNHEY and SVGAGI. This CDR3 is built from 16 residues. Trimming pared 0 bases from V and 10 bases from J, leaving 16 bases between. Allocation to cohorts depended on clinical history reported by the participants.

Input material: PBMCs or T cells enriched from blood (not recorded which). This receptor was identified in a middle-aged man who had recovered from COVID-19. The V gene is TRBV6-5, the J gene TRBJ1-6; D is ambiguous. DNA for the CDR3: TGTGCCAGCAGTTACTCGTCCGGGGTGGGTGGATCACCCCTCCACTTT. Protein sequence: CASSYSSGVGGSPLHF.